This TCR beta chain comes out of a study of blood T cell repertoires in COVID-19. At the level of the study: COVID-19 samples collected from the United States, Italy and Spain covered acute and convalescent phases. The analysed material was cDNA or gDNA that came from T cells, B-cell-depleted T cells, or PBMCs.

Original handling: Estimation of nucleated cell counts was performed using reference gene primer amplification. Clones were sequenced by immunoSEQ multiplex PCR, and TCRdb holds only the in-frame ones, with some missing. The DNA gave D and trimming, while V, J and clone size come from that table. The sample yields approximately 210,000 clones, around 92% seen once. V lost 4 bases and J lost 2, with 14 bases in between. Germline CDR1 SGHTA, CDR2 FQGNSA. The CDR3 loop spans 15 amino acids. The V gene is TRBV7-2, the J gene TRBJ1-1; possible D gene TRBD1, 5 bases. The origin of this receptor is a man aged 25 to 40 with acute or convalescent COVID-19. The sample was peripheral blood. This CDR3 reads CASSSSWGSNTEAFF. Written as DNA, the CDR3 is TGTGCCAGCAGCTCCTCGTGGGGCTCTAACACTGAAGCTTTCTTT.